This TCR beta chain is drawn from a study of cytomegalovirus exposure and HLA in healthy donors (TCRdb year 2017). In the study overall: An earlier analysis of 587 of the donors reported 276 Gb of sequence data and more than 90 million unique TCR beta sequences from approximately 180 million T cells. Across some 400 genotyped donors of the cohort, an average of about 200,000 unique TCR beta nucleotide sequences per donor were sequenced, and approximately 19% of those sequences were non-productive. Class I and class II HLA loci were covered by the typing at four-digit resolution. Every discovery cohort repertoire had been produced on one sequencing platform. Approximately 330 gigabases of sequencing data and 70 million to 95 million unique TCR sequences made up an early release that covered some 640 HLA-typed donors. Of the 300 to 450 genotyped donors, approximately 80% were placed in the genetic ancestry cluster associated with self-reported Caucasian donors. The number of donors typed differed by locus, with about 629-630 for A, B, C, DRB1 and DQB1, roughly 520 for DQA1, about 610 for DPA1, and under 490 for DPB1. The later analysis used no new phenotypic data to find candidate immune exposures, relying instead on TCR beta sequences and their occurrence across donors. Roughly 5 DR-DQ haplotypes were handled as single units for association and clustering, since linkage in the cohort was strong. The study used immunosequencing to profile the T cell repertoires of approximately 630 subjects and linked those repertoires to cytomegalovirus serostatus. To predict cytomegalovirus infection status, the study combined high-throughput TCR immunosequencing, statistical association of individual TCRs with disease status, and machine learning. A separate validation cohort of roughly 110 different subjects was used in addition to the approximately 640-subject first cohort. A later analysis re-analyzed previously published TCR beta repertoires from 666 donors and added high-resolution HLA genotyping to study TCR occurrence patterns. Donor age, sex, ethnicity and CMV serostatus were compiled together with the repertoire data. A later genetic analysis used genome-wide SNP genotypes for about 55% of the 666 donors, treating that subset as a discovery cohort. The study aimed to test whether cataloging public T cell receptors could reveal signatures of past pathogen exposure. An earlier analysis of 450 to 750 of the donors used high-throughput TCR beta sequencing to judge whether each TCR beta V gene segment behaved as functional or pseudogenic.

Turning to this clone: Its target antigen remains unknown. No much larger clone exists at a distance of one base, and base qualities are not known.

Libraries came from the immunoSEQ multiplex PCR assay. A mixture of 60 forward primers for TCR Vbeta segments and 13 reverse primers for TCR Jbeta segments was used in the multiplex PCR. Amplification of the CDR3 region of rearranged TCR beta genes was performed with a multiplex PCR assay on genomic DNA. The Illumina HiSeq System was used to sequence the amplified TCR beta libraries as 87-base-pair reads. The study's processing was this. A later analysis tallied some 79 million unique TCR beta chains across the 550 to 850 repertoires, and about 12 million of those chains were shared by two or more donors. To remove PCR and sequencing errors, raw reads were error-corrected and collapsed into unique sequences using a nearest-neighbor algorithm that merged closely related sequences. To assign V, D and J gene segments, CDR3 sequences were aligned to IMGT reference sequences. Each retained sequence needed at least a six-nucleotide match to both a V gene segment and a J gene segment. A rearrangement was called productive if the CDR3 had no stop codons and remained in frame with V and J, and every other rearrangement was called non-productive. Following IMGT convention, CDR3 was defined as the stretch from the second conserved V-encoded cysteine to the conserved J-encoded phenylalanine. In an earlier analysis of around 640 of the donors, sequences lacking an unambiguous match to a single V gene segment were excluded. In an earlier analysis of approximately 610 of the donors, V segments were called functional above 56.7% productive rearrangements and were called segregating when the between-donor standard deviation exceeded 5%. A statistical classification framework was built for diagnosing cytomegalovirus status from the catalog of TCR beta chain sequences. In a later analysis, TCR nucleotide sequences were compared against IMGT/GENE-DB human TR gene sequences so that V and J genes could be assigned. In a later analysis, CDR3 sequences and most-parsimonious VDJ recombination scenarios were assigned using the TCRdist pipeline. In a later analysis, every TCR beta chain was defined by the combination of its CDR3 amino acid sequence and its V-gene family, and reads without a unique V-gene family were dropped. To address suspected cross-contamination and a sequencing artifact, a later analysis removed a few hundred highly shared, low-generation-probability nucleotide sequences. In a later analysis, a clonal expansion index for each public chain was calculated from normalized within-repertoire ranks of inferred template counts. In a later analysis, generation probabilities were computed using a VDJ recombination model fitted to out-of-frame rearrangements, and the results were checked against IGoR. A later analysis scored TCR-TCR, TCR-HLA and TCR-CMV co-occurrence with hypergeometric tests, applying a repertoire-size bias correction to TCR pairs. To estimate false discovery rates, a later analysis permuted the HLA or CMV assignments 20 times. In a later analysis, co-occurring TCRs were grouped using DBSCAN, and TCRdist sequence similarity was added for clustering within HLA-allele-positive subsets. Co-occurrence clustering excluded repertoires with fewer than 30,000 or more than 120,000 public chains, plus five with anomalous nucleotide sharing. TCRdb re-hosts the immuneACCESS table, in-frame sequences only. Its copies lack some clones; in the studies checked, an unresolved V gene accounts for under half of them, and the cause for the rest is not known. Clone size and V and J calls were adopted from that table, with D and trimming inferred from the DNA. The sample profile shows over 150,000 clones; less than 80% of them were found once. Of the sample, roughly 2% falls within the top ten clones.

Study-wide conclusions, independent of this receptor: In a later analysis, around 17,000 TCR beta sequences were associated with specific HLA alleles at a false discovery rate of 0.05. Most CMV-associated TCR beta chains appeared to be HLA-restricted in a later analysis, and the HLA associations seemed to be driven largely by CMV exposure. For the cohort, immune exposure information was limited to CMV serostatus. A later analysis found that HLA-associated TCR beta chains were more clonally expanded and had lower generation probabilities than equally common non-associated chains. A further reported finding was that TCR beta sequences accurately predicted the HLA-A and HLA-B alleles for most subjects in the first cohort. A group of highly shared sequence variants was considered likely to be a technical artifact of the sequencing pipeline. Most TCR sequences were seen in very few donors, while some public TCRs were found in many individuals. A later analysis found that TCR association rates varied across HLA loci, with DRB1 alleles showing the most associated TCRs and HLA-C alleles the fewest. The study gave a list of 150 to 200 TCR beta chains associated with cytomegalovirus. Cytomegalovirus status was reported to be diagnosed by the classifier with high specificity and sensitivity in both the original and validation cohorts. When HLA alleles, especially DR and DQ, strongly co-occurred, attributing TCR associations to individual alleles was difficult. In a later genetic analysis, fewer N-insertions in productive TCRs were reported among donors in an Asian-associated ancestry cluster than the approximately 630-donor mean. A later analysis reported that several top co-occurrence clusters appeared linked to parvovirus B19, influenza, CMV and Epstein-Barr virus. A later genetic analysis associated a missense DCLRE1C variant with V-gene and J-gene trimming of TCR beta chains, and an independent cohort replicated the association. Sequencing depth was assumed to be roughly uniform across donors in the presence/absence analyses, though that assumption may not hold. The authors suggested that the approach could potentially be extended to other disease states and immunological phenotypes. A few of the identified cytomegalovirus-associated TCR beta chains were confirmed in vitro to be specific for cytomegalovirus antigens. The cohort was sequenced for TCR beta chains only, and without alpha or paired-chain data the features that could be detected were limited. Because counts were too low, about 15 rarely observed V segments, including chromosome 9 orphons, were left out of the earlier analysis of some 640 of the donors. An earlier analysis of some 560 of the donors showed that most TCR beta V segments appeared in productive rearrangements either about 87% or about 30% of the time, which broadly matched IMGT annotations. Correlated functional status among segregating V segments might be attributable to linkage disequilibrium, but an unknown experimental factor could not be ruled out. HLA typing was unavailable for some donors at each locus, so association tests used only the typed subset. The 87-base-pair reads could not distinguish some IMGT-functional V segments, including TRBV6-2 and TRBV6-3, so those segments were excluded.

Including cysteine and phenylalanine, the CDR3 has 15 amino acids. CDR3 DNA is the only sequence kept; it has 45 bases, read in frame from the first base. V is pared back by 2 bases and J by 8 bases, with 16 bases lying between the germline termini. Taken from the germline V gene (reference sequence), the CDR1 and CDR2 loops are SGHNT and YYREEE. In total, 500 to 700 healthy bone marrow donors made up the cohort. At the time of sampling, every cohort member was nominally healthy, though immune exposures that went unrecorded were likely present. The donor tested CMV seronegative, placing the donor among the 350 or so seronegative members of the cohort. A peripheral blood sample was collected from each donor, and TCR beta sequencing was performed on peripheral blood mononuclear cells. The Qiagen DNeasy Blood Extraction Kit was used to extract genomic DNA from the blood cell samples.

The sample taken for sequencing was PBMCs. The sequence was obtained from a man aged 35 to 55 in good health and CMV-seronegative. The sequence links TRBV5-4 to TRBJ2-2; TRBD1 is possibly the D segment (5 matching bases). DNA sequence: TGTGCCAGCAGCTTAGCTTGGGCAGGGTCAGGGGAGCTGTTTTTT. It translates to CASSLAWAGSGELFF.